The next 3 T cell receptor beta chains were all read from a single sample in a study of vaccination and CD4 T cells after COVID-19. The assay that was used to sequence DNA from cultured CD4+ T cells was the Oncomine TCR Beta short-read assay. TCRdb ran MiXCR on the PCR reads and lists one entry per CDR3 protein. Found here are some 18,000 distinct CDR3 sequences, over 75% of them singletons; the top ten hold roughly 15%. Treatment here: roughly 10-day PBMC culture with coronavirus spike peptide pools or control peptides (ViraFEST assay). No antigens are known for them. Specimen: CD4+ T cells from blood, cultured in vitro, collected after SARS-CoV-2 vaccination. The receptors shown here come from a human donor who received a COVID-19 vaccine.

A few counts support this clonotype. The chain employs TRBV28 and TRBJ2-2; D is uncertain. This CDR3 is 15 amino acids long. Trimming removed 2 bases from V and 1 base from J, with 8 bases in between. Germline V gene sequence: CDR1 MDHEN, CDR2 SYDVKM. Written as DNA, the CDR3 is TGTGCCAGCAGTTTACCCCCTATGAACACCGGGGAGCTGTTTTTT. It yields the protein CASSLPPMNTGELFF.

This clonotype was seen only a few times. The rearrangement joins TRBV27 to TRBJ2-1; D possibly corresponds to TRBD1 (6 bases). Trimming left V 6 bases short and J 4 bases short, with 16 bases between. This CDR3 comprises 15 residues. CDR1 and CDR2 (germline): MNHEY, SMNVEV (reference sequence). Written as DNA, the CDR3 is TGTGCCAGCAGCCCACTTGGGGACACATACAATGAGCAGTTCTTC. Its protein is CASSPLGDTYNEQFF.

The genes are TRBV24-1 and TRBJ1-2; 7 positions match TRBD1. The V gene end was trimmed by 10 bases and the J gene end by 8 bases; junction bases not matched to a gene: 12. From germline, CDR1 is KGHDR and CDR2 SFDVKD. The CDR3 contains 13 residues. The DNA for the CDR3 is TGTGCCACTTCGCGAGGGGGCTCGGAAGGCTACACCTTC. Encoded protein: CATSRGGSEGYTF.